This T cell receptor (beta chain) was observed in a study of blood T cell repertoires in COVID-19. On the study more broadly: There were acute and convalescent COVID-19 samples, and they came from the United States, Italy and Spain. T cells, B-cell-depleted T cells, or PBMCs supplied cDNA or gDNA.

Germline CDR1 is KGHSH and CDR2 is LQKENI. The V gene lost 3 bases and the J gene lost 6 bases, with 9 bases spanning the gap. This CDR3 comprises 12 residues. Sequencing used immunoSEQ multiplex PCR; TCRdb keeps in-frame clones, though not all of them. In the table there are 90,000 to 140,000 clones, approximately 81% of which are singletons. Material for sequencing was peripheral blood. This clonotype originated in a man of 80 years or more with acute or convalescent COVID-19. The chain employs TRBV18 and TRBJ2-7; D remains unclear. The CDR3 DNA reads TGTGCCAGCTCACCGGGCAGTGGCGAGCAGTACTTC. It codes for CASSPGSGEQYF.